The 15 T cell receptor beta chains listed next were all sequenced from one sample in a study of T cells in Graves' hyperthyroidism and ophthalmopathy (dated 2019 in TCRdb). Receptor libraries were prepared by multiplex PCR. The instrument was an Illumina HiSeq 2000. TCR beta CDR3 regions were amplified from RNA transcripts. A first-round RT-PCR of the TCR CDR3 used the HTBI primer set with the Qiagen OneStep RT-PCR kit. TCRdb reworked the public reads: Q25 trimming with fastp, MiXCR clone assembly, productive beta chains retained. Each entry merges the rows of one CDR3 protein and shows their most common DNA and genes. The sample records 750,000 to 900,000 distinct CDR3 sequences, 35% to 45% of which are singletons. The biggest ten clones account for around 10% of the sample. The sample comprised blood. The receptor source for this set is a man aged 18-30 years with Graves' hyperthyroidism.

This clonotype was counted a few times. The rearrangement uses TRBV7-9 and TRBJ1-2, with 9 bases matching TRBD1. Germline CDR1 reads SEHNR; CDR2 reads FQNEAQ (reference sequence). The CDR3 has 16 amino acids. J gave up 1 base and V 1 base, and 4 bases lay outside the gene matches. In nucleotides, the CDR3 is TGTGCCAGCAGCTTAGGGACAGGGGACAATAACTATGGCTACACCTTC. Its translation is CASSLGTGDNNYGYTF.

Note on this clonotype: At one end the junction does not follow the germline gene, possibly because of a read error. V is TRBV5-1 and J is TRBJ2-7; D is tentatively TRBD1 or TRBD2 (6 bases each). This CDR3 spans 15 amino acids. Germline V gene data show CDR1 as SGHRS and CDR2 as YFSETQ. The DNA of the CDR3 is TGTGCCAGCAGCTCCCCGGCCGGGGGCGAAGACGAGCAGTACTTC. Translating gives CASSSPAGGEDEQYF.

CDR3 sequence (DNA): TGTGCCAGCAGCAAACAGGGAAGGGAAGGAAACTACGAGCAGTACTTC. It specifies CASSKQGREGNYEQYF. The chain uses TRBV7-2 and TRBJ2-7; TRBD1 is a possible D gene (6 bases). The ends were cut back, 5 bases at V and 3 bases at J, with 20 bases in the middle. This CDR3 has 16 residues. Germline values: CDR1 SGHTA, CDR2 FQGNSA.

The chain employs TRBV7-9 and TRBJ1-1; maybe TRBD1 (6 bases). Trimming removed 3 bases from V and 3 bases from J, with 17 bases in between. This CDR3 is 16 amino acids long. The germline gives CDR1 SEHNR, CDR2 FQNEAQ (reference sequence). CDR3 residues: CASSFGLSGADTEAFF. DNA of the CDR3: TGTGCCAGCAGCTTCGGTCTTTCGGGGGCGGACACTGAAGCTTTCTTT.

The chain combines TRBV29-1 with TRBJ2-3; perhaps TRBD2 as D (6 bases). CDR1 is SQVTM, CDR2 ANQGSEA, per germline. This CDR3 region has 15 residues. The V end lost 1 base, the J end lost 4 bases, and 15 bases lay between the germline ends. The CDR3 DNA sequence: TGCAGCGTTGAAGGCGGGACGGGCATCGCAGATACGCAGTATTTT. Encoded protein: CSVEGGTGIADTQYF.

The sample holds many counts of this clonotype. V usage is TRBV7-2 and J usage is TRBJ2-5; no firm D call. CDR3 length equals 13 residues. The V gene lost 5 bases and the J gene lost 4 bases, with 11 bases spanning the gap. Germline V gene sequence: CDR1 SGHTA, CDR2 FQGNSA. The CDR3 DNA sequence: TGTGCCAGCAGCCCCCCCAATCGAGAGACCCAGTACTTC. Translated: CASSPPNRETQYF.

Details on this clonotype: The junction departs from the called germline gene at one end, perhaps through a read error. The chain joins TRBV10-3 to TRBJ2-7; no clear D gene. This CDR3 has 13 residues. CDR1 and CDR2 from the germline V gene are ENHRY and SYGVKD. For the CDR3, the DNA is TGTGCCAGCAGTTACCAGTCCTCCTACGAGCAGTACTTC. Translated: CASSYQSSYEQYF.

This clonotype has ten or more counts. The V and J genes are TRBV9 and TRBJ1-1, with a tentative D call TRBD1 (5 bases). Germline V lookup: CDR1 SGDLS, CDR2 YYNGEE. The germline V and J ends were trimmed by 0 bases and 5 bases, with 14 bases remaining between them. The CDR3 is 15 amino acids. In DNA, the CDR3 is TGTGCCAGCAGCGTAGGATGGGTCAGGGAAACTGAAGCTTTCTTT. Translating it yields CASSVGWVRETEAFF.

The rearrangement joins TRBV12-3 or TRBV12-4 to TRBJ1-4; possible D gene TRBD1, 6 bases. Between the trimmed V and J ends, which lost 5 bases and 9 bases, there was a span of 10 bases. This CDR3 contains 12 residues. CDR3 loop: CASSAGQKKLFF. The CDR3 DNA reads as TGTGCCAGCAGTGCCGGACAGAAAAAACTGTTTTTT.

The DNA of the CDR3 is TGTGCCAGCAGCCAAGATCGGGCGACAGACGACTATAATTCACCCCTCCACTTT. Encoded protein: CASSQDRATDDYNSPLHF. This chain links TRBV9 with TRBJ1-6, with D possibly matching TRBD1 (5 bases). V lost 4 bases and J lost 3, with 20 bases in between. Germline V gene lookup returns CDR1 SGDLS and CDR2 YYNGEE. The CDR3 loop spans 18 amino acids.

The V call is TRBV7-2, the J call TRBJ2-7; tentative D call: TRBD2 (5 bases). The CDR3 spans 13 residues. Trimming shortened V by 3 bases and J by 3 bases, and 9 bases separated the two germline ends. Germline CDR1 reads SGHTA; CDR2 reads FQGNSA. DNA of the CDR3: TGTGCCAGCAGCTTTCTACTAGACTACGAGCAGTACTTC. The encoded protein is CASSFLLDYEQYF.

In this sample, this clonotype turned up a few times. In nucleotides, the CDR3 is TGTGCCAGCAGCTTAAGGGGGGGCACCTCCTACGAGCAGTACTTC. Its translation is CASSLRGGTSYEQYF. The chain joins TRBV7-6 to TRBJ2-7; D possibly corresponds to TRBD2 (7 bases). Germline values: CDR1 SGHVS, CDR2 FNYEAQ. There are 15 residues in the CDR3. Trimming stripped 2 bases from V and 0 bases from J, with 11 bases between.

V and J are TRBV5-1 and TRBJ1-4, with TRBD1 identical over 9 bases. The CDR3 runs to 15 residues. The J segment lost 8 bases and the V segment lost 0 bases, leaving 5 bases of the junction unmatched. CDR1 and CDR2 (germline): SGHRS, YFSETQ. This CDR3 reads CASSLGTGASEKLFF. The CDR3 DNA is TGCGCCAGCAGCTTGGGGACAGGGGCCTCGGAAAAACTGTTTTTT.

This clonotype showed up many times. This chain uses TRBV2 with TRBJ1-1; no firm D call. This CDR3 contains 11 residues. The V gene's germline CDR1 is SNHLY and CDR2 FYNNEI. The V and J ends lost 10 bases and 1 base respectively, with 7 bases between them. Here the CDR3 DNA reads TGTGCCAACGAGAGGAACACTGAAGCTTTCTTT. This encodes CANERNTEAFF.

The chain couples TRBV29-1 to TRBJ1-1; 9 bases fit TRBD1. Looked up from germline, CDR1 is SQVTM and CDR2 is ANQGSEA. The CDR3 runs 14 residues. J gave up 3 bases and V 5 bases, and 7 bases lay outside the gene matches. CDR3 nucleotides: TGCAGCGTTTTCGGACAGGGGCTTGACACTGAAGCTTTCTTT. This encodes CSVFGQGLDTEAFF. The whole variable domain, remainder taken from reference TRBV29-1 and TRBJ1-1, is SAVISQKPSRDICQRGTSLTIQCQVDSQVTMMFWYRQQPGQSLTLIATANQGSEATYESGFVIDKFPISRPNLTFSTLTVSNMSPEDSSIYLCSVFGQGLDTEAFFGQGTRLTVV.